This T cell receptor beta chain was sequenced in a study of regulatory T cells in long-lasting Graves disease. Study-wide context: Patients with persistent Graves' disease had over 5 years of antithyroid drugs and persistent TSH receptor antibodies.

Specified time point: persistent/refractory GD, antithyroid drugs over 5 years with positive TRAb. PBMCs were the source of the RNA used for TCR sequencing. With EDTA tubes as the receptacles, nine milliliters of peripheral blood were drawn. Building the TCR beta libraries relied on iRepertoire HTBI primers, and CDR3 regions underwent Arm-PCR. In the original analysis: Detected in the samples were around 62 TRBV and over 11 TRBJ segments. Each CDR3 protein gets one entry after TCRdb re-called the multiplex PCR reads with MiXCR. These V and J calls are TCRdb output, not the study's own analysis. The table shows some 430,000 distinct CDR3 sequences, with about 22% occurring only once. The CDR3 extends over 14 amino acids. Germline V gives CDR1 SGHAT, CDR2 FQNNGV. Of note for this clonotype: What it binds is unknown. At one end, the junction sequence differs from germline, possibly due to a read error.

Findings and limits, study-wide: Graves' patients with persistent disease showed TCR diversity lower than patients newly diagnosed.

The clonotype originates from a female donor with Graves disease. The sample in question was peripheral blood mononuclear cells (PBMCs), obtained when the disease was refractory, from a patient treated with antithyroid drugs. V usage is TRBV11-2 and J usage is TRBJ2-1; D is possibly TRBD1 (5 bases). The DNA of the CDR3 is TGTGCCAGCAGCTCAACCCAATTAGGGGCAGGGAAAAAGTTC. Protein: CASSSTQLGAGKKF.